This T cell receptor (beta chain) appears in the sequencing data of a study of cytomegalovirus exposure and HLA in healthy donors (dated by TCRdb to about 2017). About the investigation overall: An earlier analysis of more than 550 of the donors reported around 280 Gb of sequence data and 117 million unique TCR beta sequences obtained from around 180 million T cells. An early release covering 550 to 650 HLA-typed donors comprised about 320 gigabases of sequencing data and tens of millions of unique TCR sequences. Of the roughly 410 genotyped donors, roughly 76% were placed in the genetic ancestry cluster associated with self-reported Caucasian donors. The study aimed to test whether cataloging public T cell receptors could reveal signatures of past pathogen exposure. The study profiled the T cell repertoires of fewer than 850 subjects by immunosequencing and related them to cytomegalovirus serostatus. A separate validation cohort of over 95 different subjects was used in addition to the 666-subject first cohort. To predict cytomegalovirus infection status, the study brought together high-throughput TCR immunosequencing, statistical association of individual TCRs with disease status, and machine learning. A later analysis re-analyzed previously published TCR beta repertoires from hundreds of donors and added high-resolution HLA genotyping to study TCR occurrence patterns. The later analysis used no new phenotypic data to find candidate immune exposures, relying instead on TCR beta sequences and their occurrence across donors. An earlier analysis of about 620 of the donors applied high-throughput TCR beta sequencing to assess whether each TCR beta V gene segment acted as functional or pseudogenic. Donor age, sex, ethnicity and CMV serostatus were collected together with the repertoire data. Genome-wide SNP genotypes for about 55% of the roughly 670 donors were used in a later genetic analysis, which treated that subset as a discovery cohort. Every discovery cohort repertoire had been produced on one sequencing platform. HLA typing covered class I and class II loci at four-digit resolution. Typing coverage differed by locus: A, B, C, DRB1 and DQB1 were typed in roughly 629-630 donors, DQA1 in around 500, DPA1 in 600 to 610, and DPB1 in just under 480. Five DR-DQ haplotypes were handled as single units for association and clustering, since linkage in the cohort was strong. On average, roughly 240,000 unique TCR beta nucleotide sequences were sequenced per donor among several hundred genotyped donors of the cohort, with roughly 18% of those sequences being non-productive. General study outcomes and caveats: In vitro tests confirmed that a few of the cytomegalovirus-associated TCR beta chains recognize cytomegalovirus antigens. According to a later analysis, TCR association rates differed among HLA loci, with DRB1 alleles showing the most associated TCRs and HLA-C alleles showing the fewest. Across donors, most TCR sequences were observed very rarely, whereas some public TCRs were present in many individuals. In a later genetic analysis, fewer N-insertions in productive TCRs were reported among donors in an Asian-associated ancestry cluster than the roughly 670-donor mean. The authors suggested that the approach could potentially be generalized to other disease states and immunological phenotypes. Linkage disequilibrium might explain the correlated functional status among segregating V segments, but an unknown experimental factor could not be ruled out. For the cohort, immune exposure information was limited to CMV serostatus. Sequencing depth was assumed to be roughly uniform across donors in the presence/absence analyses, though that assumption may not hold. The sequencing pipeline was judged likely to have produced a cluster of highly shared sequence variants as a technical artifact. Because HLA typing was unavailable for some donors at each locus, only the typed subset was used in association tests. In a later genetic analysis, a missense DCLRE1C variant was associated with V-gene and J-gene trimming of TCR beta chains, and the association was replicated in an independent cohort. According to a later analysis, parvovirus B19, influenza, CMV and Epstein-Barr virus appeared linked to several top co-occurrence clusters. Only TCR beta chains were sequenced in this cohort, and the absence of alpha or paired-chain data limited detectable features. Because counts were too low, seventeen rarely observed V segments, including chromosome 9 orphons, were excluded from the earlier analysis of around 590 of the donors. In a later analysis, HLA-associated TCR beta chains were found to be more clonally expanded and to have lower generation probabilities than equally common non-associated chains. In the study, around 150 TCR beta chains were listed as associated with cytomegalovirus. The classifier was reported to diagnose cytomegalovirus status with high specificity and sensitivity in both the original and validation cohorts. In an earlier analysis of about 600 of the donors, most TCR beta V segments appeared in productive rearrangements about 87% or about 30% of the time, broadly matching IMGT annotations. A later analysis associated 16,951 TCR beta sequences with specific HLA alleles at a false discovery rate of 0.05. Some IMGT-functional V segments, including TRBV6-2 and TRBV6-3, could not be told apart with the 87-base-pair reads, so those segments were excluded. A further reported finding was that TCR beta sequences accurately predicted the HLA-A and HLA-B alleles for most subjects in the first cohort. Assigning TCR associations to individual alleles was difficult when HLA alleles, especially DR and DQ, strongly co-occurred. In a later analysis, most CMV-associated TCR beta chains were found to appear HLA-restricted, with HLA associations seemingly driven largely by CMV exposure.

Compared with germline, V lacks 7 bases and J lacks 3 bases; bases without a gene match: 6. CDR1 and CDR2, per the germline V gene (reference sequence), are LNHNV and YYDKDF. The cysteine opens and the phenylalanine closes a CDR3 of 14 amino acids. Solely the CDR3 DNA is kept, with 42 bases framed from the first base. The cohort comprised around 690 healthy bone marrow donors. Cohort members were all nominally healthy when sampled, although unrecorded immune exposures were likely present. The donor was CMV seronegative and belonged to the group of 352 seronegative cohort members. A peripheral blood sample was provided by each donor, and peripheral blood mononuclear cells were used for TCR beta sequencing. The Qiagen DNeasy Blood Extraction Kit was used to extract genomic DNA from the blood cell samples. In the case of this clone: The specificity of this receptor is unknown. Per-nucleotide qualities are absent, and no much larger clonotype sits a single base away.

Libraries were prepared through the immunoSEQ multiplex PCR assay. The multiplex PCR relied on a mix of 60 forward primers for TCR Vbeta segments and 13 reverse primers for TCR Jbeta segments. The CDR3 region of rearranged TCR beta genes was amplified from genomic DNA with a multiplex PCR assay. The Illumina HiSeq System was used to sequence the amplified TCR beta libraries as 87-base-pair reads. Processing in the source paper ran as follows. In a later analysis, approximately 74 million unique TCR beta chains were counted across the approximately 640 repertoires, and approximately 11 million of these chains were shared by at least two donors. A nearest-neighbor algorithm error-corrected the raw reads and collapsed the reads into unique sequences, merging closely related sequences to remove PCR and sequencing errors. To assign V, D and J gene segments, CDR3 sequences were aligned to IMGT reference sequences. For a sequence to be retained, at least a six-nucleotide match to both a V gene segment and a J gene segment was required. A rearrangement counted as productive if the CDR3 had no stop codons and remained in frame with V and J, and every other rearrangement counted as non-productive. Following IMGT convention, CDR3 was defined as the stretch from the second conserved V-encoded cysteine up to the conserved J-encoded phenylalanine. Sequences without an unambiguous match to a single V gene segment were excluded from the earlier analysis of about 630 of the donors. An earlier analysis of fewer than 750 of the donors called V segments functional above 56.7% productive rearrangements and segregating when the between-donor standard deviation exceeded 5%. A statistical classification framework was built for diagnosing cytomegalovirus status from the catalog of TCR beta chain sequences. V and J gene assignment, in a later analysis, came from comparing TCR nucleotide sequences with IMGT/GENE-DB human TR gene sequences. In a later analysis, CDR3 sequences and most-parsimonious VDJ recombination scenarios were assigned using the TCRdist pipeline. A later analysis defined each TCR beta chain by its CDR3 amino acid sequence plus V-gene family, and excluded reads lacking a unique V-gene family. In a later analysis, several hundred highly shared, low-generation-probability nucleotide sequences were removed to address suspected cross-contamination and a sequencing artifact. A later analysis calculated a clonal expansion index for each public chain from normalized within-repertoire ranks of inferred template counts. In a later analysis, generation probabilities were computed using a VDJ recombination model fitted to out-of-frame rearrangements, and the results were checked against IGoR. In a later analysis, hypergeometric tests were used to score TCR-TCR, TCR-HLA and TCR-CMV co-occurrence, with a repertoire-size bias correction applied to TCR pairs. To estimate false discovery rates, a later analysis permuted the HLA or CMV assignments 20 times. A later analysis grouped co-occurring TCRs with DBSCAN, adding TCRdist sequence similarity when clustering within HLA-allele-positive subsets. For co-occurrence clustering, repertoires with fewer than 30,000 or more than 120,000 public chains were excluded, along with 5 or 6 repertoires with anomalous nucleotide sharing. Sourced from immuneACCESS, this table was stored by TCRdb with only in-frame sequences that have V and J called. A share of the clones is absent; for the studies checked, an unresolved V gene accounts for under half, and the remainder has no known explanation. D and trimming were read from the DNA, whereas the V and J calls and clone size are those reported in that table. The sample table holds about 67,000 clones, of which approximately 67% were seen once. The ten most abundant clones make up under 2.5% of the sample.

The sequenced sample consisted of PBMCs. The TCR sequence derives from a woman between 25 and 40 years old in good health and CMV-seronegative. The receptor chain draws on TRBV15 and TRBJ2-1; TRBD1 agrees with 7 junctional bases. The nucleotide sequence reads TGTGCCACCAACTCCCGGGACAGCTACAATGAGCAGTTCTTC. Translated, it gives CATNSRDSYNEQFF.